This T cell receptor beta chain stems from a study of T cell clonotyping in hematopoietic cell transplantation. Trimming pared 5 bases from V and 5 bases from J, leaving 19 bases between. Germline V gene lookup returns CDR1 MNHEY and CDR2 SMNVEV (reference sequence). The CDR3 sequence is 15 residues long. This clone occurred a few times. Clones were read by immunoSEQ multiplex PCR, and TCRdb kept only the in-frame ones, dropping some. This repertoire shows roughly 7,000 clones, 37% found once; its top ten account for approximately 20%. Sequences were derived from peripheral blood mononuclear cells, sampled 30 days after allogeneic stem cell transplant. The V call is TRBV27, the J call TRBJ2-7; D perhaps matches TRBD2 (6 bases). This sequence originates from a female patient over 55 who had an allogeneic stem cell transplant, so the T cells may come from the graft donor. Some clones in this sample may be carry-over from other donors' samples. CDR3 coding DNA: TGTGCCAGCAGTCCAGACCCCGGGGGTGAGGACGAGCAGTACTTC. Protein: CASSPDPGGEDEQYF.